These T cell receptor beta chains were read from a single sample in a study of CD8+ T cells in alopecia areata. The data were produced by immunoSEQ multiplex PCR, yet TCRdb's version contains in-frame clones alone and is incomplete. The data contain roughly 230,000 clones, around two fifths of them singletons. The material was CD4+ T cells sorted from blood, obtained at approximately week 36, from a patient treated with tofacitinib. These receptors all stem from a human donor with alopecia areata. The CDR3 runs from the conserved cysteine through the conserved F or W. Each record gives: V gene, J gene, clone size, D gene, CDR3 protein, CDR3 DNA. The D gene is left open where the match is weak. Not every row has a clone size; where given, it reads once, few, many or a size class.

v_call: TRBV6-5
j_call: TRBJ1-1
clone_size: -
d_call: TRBD1
cdr3_aa: CASRGQGATEAFF
cdr3_nt: TGTGCCAGCAGGGGACAGGGGGCCACTGAAGCTTTCTTT

v_call: TRBV5-1
j_call: TRBJ2-7
clone_size: -
d_call: TRBD2
cdr3_aa: CASSLVPLGASGQSRYEQYF
cdr3_nt: TGCGCCAGCAGCTTGGTCCCCCTCGGGGCTAGCGGACAATCTAGGTACGAGCAGTACTTC

v_call: TRBV7-2
j_call: TRBJ2-2
clone_size: -
d_call: TRBD2
cdr3_aa: CANSLGTSGTTGELFF
cdr3_nt: TGTGCCAACAGCTTAGGGACTAGCGGAACCACCGGGGAGCTGTTTTTT

v_call: TRBV5-1
j_call: TRBJ2-3
clone_size: -
d_call: -
cdr3_aa: CASSLKAQLGDTQYF
cdr3_nt: TGCGCCAGCAGCTTGAAAGCTCAGCTAGGAGATACGCAGTATTTT

v_call: TRBV6-5
j_call: TRBJ2-1
clone_size: -
d_call: TRBD2
cdr3_aa: CASQSGRGRYNEQFF
cdr3_nt: TGTGCCAGTCAAAGCGGGAGGGGGAGATACAATGAGCAGTTCTTC

v_call: TRBV7-2
j_call: TRBJ2-7
clone_size: -
d_call: -
cdr3_aa: CASSLVVREYGQYF
cdr3_nt: TGTGCCAGCAGCTTGGTCGTCAGGGAATACGGGCAGTACTTC

v_call: TRBV25-1
j_call: TRBJ2-5
clone_size: -
d_call: -
cdr3_aa: CASSDGGHMSQETQYF
cdr3_nt: TGTGCCAGCAGTGATGGAGGGCACATGAGCCAAGAGACCCAGTACTTC

v_call: TRBV21-1
j_call: TRBJ2-3
clone_size: few
d_call: -
cdr3_aa: CASSRRTMGGADTQYF
cdr3_nt: TGTGCCAGCAGCCGTCGAACAATGGGAGGGGCAGATACGCAGTATTTT

v_call: TRBV6-1
j_call: TRBJ1-2
clone_size: -
d_call: -
cdr3_aa: CASNLEQGYGYTF
cdr3_nt: TGTGCCAGCAATCTGGAGCAGGGCTATGGCTACACCTTC

v_call: TRBV15
j_call: TRBJ2-2
clone_size: once
d_call: TRBD1
cdr3_aa: CATKQGIGELFF
cdr3_nt: TGTGCCACCAAACAGGGGATCGGGGAGCTGTTTTTT

v_call: TRBV2
j_call: TRBJ2-7
clone_size: -
d_call: -
cdr3_aa: CASSFETSYEQYF
cdr3_nt: TGTGCCAGCAGTTTCGAGACCTCCTACGAGCAGTACTTC

v_call: TRBV27
j_call: TRBJ2-7
clone_size: few
d_call: -
cdr3_aa: CASSLGSRSFSYEQYF
cdr3_nt: TGTGCCAGCAGTTTAGGTTCCAGGTCATTCTCCTACGAGCAGTACTTC

v_call: TRBV11-2
j_call: TRBJ2-7
clone_size: few
d_call: -
cdr3_aa: CASSLDLRGGQYEQYF
cdr3_nt: TGTGCCAGCAGCTTAGATCTTCGCGGAGGGCAGTACGAGCAGTACTTC

v_call: TRBV18
j_call: TRBJ1-1
clone_size: few
d_call: -
cdr3_aa: CASSPQRAEAEAFF
cdr3_nt: TGTGCCAGCTCACCGCAAAGGGCGGAGGCTGAAGCTTTCTTT

v_call: TRBV7-2
j_call: TRBJ1-1
clone_size: -
d_call: -
cdr3_aa: CASSPWRGTEAFF
cdr3_nt: TGTGCCAGCAGCCCGTGGAGAGGCACTGAAGCTTTCTTT

v_call: TRBV29-1
j_call: TRBJ1-1
clone_size: few
d_call: -
cdr3_aa: CSGCNGDTEAFF
cdr3_nt: TGCAGCGGTTGTAACGGGGACACTGAAGCTTTCTTT

v_call: TRBV20-1
j_call: TRBJ2-5
clone_size: few
d_call: -
cdr3_aa: CSARLGETQYF
cdr3_nt: TGCAGTGCTAGACTGGGGGAGACCCAGTACTTC

v_call: TRBV28
j_call: TRBJ2-5
clone_size: -
d_call: TRBD1
cdr3_aa: CASSLGDRGKTQYF
cdr3_nt: TGTGCCAGCAGTTTAGGGGACAGGGGGAAGACCCAGTACTTC

v_call: TRBV30
j_call: TRBJ2-7
clone_size: -
d_call: -
cdr3_aa: CAWASGYEQYF
cdr3_nt: TGTGCCTGGGCATCGGGGTACGAGCAGTACTTC

v_call: TRBV29-1
j_call: TRBJ2-2
clone_size: once
d_call: -
cdr3_aa: CSAHSGRANTGELFF
cdr3_nt: TGCAGCGCCCACTCGGGACGCGCGAACACCGGGGAGCTGTTTTTT

v_call: TRBV30
j_call: TRBJ1-1
clone_size: few
d_call: -
cdr3_aa: CAWSEVPTEAFF
cdr3_nt: TGTGCCTGGAGTGAAGTCCCCACTGAAGCTTTCTTT

v_call: TRBV2
j_call: TRBJ1-1
clone_size: -
d_call: -
cdr3_aa: CASTRDHDTEAFF
cdr3_nt: TGTGCCAGCACCAGGGATCATGACACTGAAGCTTTCTTT

v_call: TRBV29-1
j_call: TRBJ2-1
clone_size: -
d_call: TRBD1
cdr3_aa: CSVGTDSYNEQFF
cdr3_nt: TGCAGCGTAGGGACAGACTCCTACAATGAGCAGTTCTTC

v_call: TRBV5-1
j_call: TRBJ2-3
clone_size: -
d_call: -
cdr3_aa: CASSLGQQTDTQYF
cdr3_nt: TGCGCCAGCAGCTTGGGACAGCAAACAGATACGCAGTATTTT

v_call: TRBV6-6
j_call: TRBJ1-5
clone_size: many
d_call: TRBD1
cdr3_aa: CASRLTGGPQHF
cdr3_nt: TGTGCCAGCAGGCTGACAGGGGGCCCCCAGCATTTT

v_call: TRBV18
j_call: TRBJ1-5
clone_size: -
d_call: -
cdr3_aa: CASSPAGQPQHF
cdr3_nt: TGTGCCAGCTCACCGGCGGGTCAGCCCCAGCATTTT

v_call: TRBV28
j_call: TRBJ2-2
clone_size: -
d_call: TRBD2
cdr3_aa: CASNPPGGSGRGIRELFF
cdr3_nt: TGTGCCAGCAATCCTCCCGGGGGTAGCGGGAGAGGTATTCGGGAGCTGTTTTTT

v_call: TRBV27
j_call: TRBJ1-5
clone_size: -
d_call: -
cdr3_aa: CASSLSGDQPQHF
cdr3_nt: TGTGCCAGCAGTCTATCAGGGGATCAGCCCCAGCATTTT

v_call: TRBV9
j_call: TRBJ2-5
clone_size: -
d_call: -
cdr3_aa: CASGETQYF
cdr3_nt: TGTGCCAGCGGGGAGACCCAGTACTTC

v_call: TRBV29-1
j_call: TRBJ2-1
clone_size: -
d_call: TRBD1
cdr3_aa: CSVVDRADNEQFF
cdr3_nt: TGCAGCGTTGTGGACAGGGCAGACAATGAGCAGTTCTTC

v_call: TRBV4-2
j_call: TRBJ2-7
clone_size: -
d_call: TRBD2
cdr3_aa: CASSQPGLSVVEQYF
cdr3_nt: TGTGCCAGCAGCCAACCGGGACTATCGGTCGTCGAGCAGTACTTC

v_call: TRBV5-1
j_call: TRBJ2-1
clone_size: -
d_call: TRBD2
cdr3_aa: CASSPGLAGLDEQFF
cdr3_nt: TGCGCCAGCAGTCCCGGGCTAGCGGGACTCGATGAGCAGTTCTTC

v_call: TRBV5-1
j_call: TRBJ2-7
clone_size: once
d_call: TRBD2
cdr3_aa: CASRYGGSYEQYF
cdr3_nt: TGCGCCAGCAGGTATGGCGGGAGCTACGAGCAGTACTTC

v_call: TRBV29-1
j_call: TRBJ2-5
clone_size: few
d_call: -
cdr3_aa: CSAAQSSEETQYF
cdr3_nt: TGCAGCGCAGCACAGAGTTCTGAAGAGACCCAGTACTTC

v_call: TRBV7-2
j_call: TRBJ2-1
clone_size: -
d_call: TRBD2
cdr3_aa: CASSYTSGSYNEQFF
cdr3_nt: TGTGCCAGCAGTTATACTAGCGGCTCCTACAATGAGCAGTTCTTC

v_call: TRBV14
j_call: TRBJ1-1
clone_size: many
d_call: -
cdr3_aa: CASSRTWNTEAFF
cdr3_nt: TGTGCCAGCAGCCGGACTTGGAACACTGAAGCTTTCTTT

v_call: TRBV27
j_call: TRBJ1-5
clone_size: few
d_call: -
cdr3_aa: CASSLIRSNQPQHF
cdr3_nt: TGTGCCAGCAGTTTAATTCGCAGCAATCAGCCCCAGCATTTT

v_call: TRBV5-1
j_call: TRBJ2-7
clone_size: once
d_call: -
cdr3_aa: CASSSDGEQYF
cdr3_nt: TGCGCCAGCAGCTCGGACGGCGAGCAGTACTTC